The 21 T cell receptor beta chains below come from one sample, sequenced in a study of post-analysis software for immune sequencing data. The study, taken as a whole, reports: Elevated frequency relative to controls characterized several TRBV segments in patients, TRBV5-6, TRBV5-1 and TRBV20-1 among them.

These receptors are not linked to any known antigen. Carried by the TCR beta cDNA libraries were unique molecular identifiers. TCRdb re-called the PCR reads with MiXCR, one entry per CDR3 protein. Among fewer than 850,000 distinct CDR3 sequences listed, roughly 29% were seen once. Sequences were obtained from blood. The receptors derive from a girl between 10 and 17 years old with multiple sclerosis.

V gene TRBV28 combines with J gene TRBJ2-4; TRBD1 aligns across 7 bases. The V gene's germline CDR1 is MDHEN and CDR2 SYDVKM. After removal of 5 bases from V and 0 bases from J, the junction contained 7 bases not matched to a gene. This CDR3 comprises 16 residues. The CDR3 reads CASSVTGTVAKNIQYF. The CDR3 bases are TGTGCCAGCAGTGTGACCGGGACAGTAGCCAAAAACATTCAGTACTTC.

This clonotype showed up just once. The rearrangement joins TRBV6-6 to TRBJ1-6; no firm D call. V was pared by 5 bases and J by 7 bases, with 18 bases between. CDR3 length: 16 amino acids. CDR1 MNHNY and CDR2 SVGAGI come from the germline V gene (reference sequence). The CDR3 bases are TGTGCCAGCAGTACCAGTATTGAACGGGTCAATTCACCCCTCCACTTT. This codes for CASSTSIERVNSPLHF.

The chain recombines TRBV28 with TRBJ1-4; 7 nucleotides line up with TRBD1. Germline values: CDR1 MDHEN, CDR2 SYDVKM. The CDR3 covers 12 residues. The trim removed 2 bases at V and 12 bases at J, leaving 3 bases unmatched. The chain's CDR3 is CASSLRGLELFF. The CDR3 DNA follows: TGTGCCAGCAGTTTAAGGGGGCTGGAACTGTTTTTT.

V is TRBV20-1 and J is TRBJ2-1, with 10 positions matching TRBD2. Germline loops: CDR1 DFQATT, CDR2 SNEGSKA (reference sequence). V lost 5 bases, J lost 6 bases, and 7 bases stayed unmatched. The CDR3 contains 14 residues. Here the CDR3 DNA reads TGCAGTGCTTGGGTAGCGGGAGGAGGCAATGAGCAGTTCTTC. It codes for CSAWVAGGGNEQFF.

The chain carries TRBV4-1 and TRBJ2-3; TRBD1 might be the D (6 bases). Germline CDR1 is MGHRA and CDR2 is YSYEKL. V gave up 0 bases and J gave up 5 bases, with 9 bases separating them. CDR3 size: 14 residues. CDR3 coding DNA: TGCGCCAGCAGCCAAGAAATACAGGGAGATACGCAGTATTTT. This encodes CASSQEIQGDTQYF.

This clonotype was counted only a few times. This rearrangement joins TRBV9 to TRBJ2-3; D is unclear. Looked up from germline, CDR1 is SGDLS and CDR2 is YYNGEE. The germline V and J ends were trimmed by 4 bases and 2 bases, with 14 bases remaining between them. The CDR3 sequence is 15 residues long. CDR3 sequence: CASSPDPLPTDTQYF. The CDR3 DNA reads as TGTGCCAGCAGCCCCGACCCGCTCCCCACAGATACGCAGTATTTT.

The chain carries TRBV3-1 and TRBJ2-5, with TRBD2 as a possible D gene (5 bases). V dropped 0 bases and J dropped 5 bases, with 10 bases sitting between them. Germline V gene sequence: CDR1 LGHDT, CDR2 YNNKEL (reference sequence). This CDR3 spans 14 amino acids. The CDR3 region is CASSQESGEETQYF. Written as DNA, the CDR3 is TGTGCCAGCAGCCAAGAGTCTGGGGAGGAGACCCAGTACTTC.

The gene calls are TRBV29-1 and TRBJ2-5; D uncertain. The germline V gene has CDR1 SQVTM and CDR2 ANQGSEA. This CDR3 region has 14 residues. Between the trimmed V and J ends, which lost 1 base and 1 base, there was a span of 10 bases. CDR3: CSVEAGSFQETQYF. Here the CDR3 DNA reads TGCAGCGTTGAAGCGGGCAGCTTCCAAGAGACCCAGTACTTC.

The J gene is TRBJ1-1, the V gene TRBV3-1; 7 nucleotides align to TRBD1. This CDR3 region has 15 residues. In germline, CDR1 is LGHDT, CDR2 YNNKEL (reference sequence). Trimming cost V 3 bases and J 0 bases; bases outside gene matches: 4. CDR3: CASSHPGGVNTEAFF. DNA for the CDR3: TGTGCCAGCAGCCATCCAGGGGGAGTGAACACTGAAGCTTTCTTT.

The rearrangement links TRBV9 to TRBJ1-1, with 7 bases identical to TRBD1. Germline V lookup: CDR1 SGDLS, CDR2 YYNGEE. With V trimmed by 0 bases and J by 5 bases, 10 bases remained unmatched. There are 16 residues in the CDR3. CDR3 loop: CASSVVGRGVGTEAFF. The CDR3 nucleotides read TGTGCCAGCAGCGTAGTGGGCAGGGGGGTTGGTACTGAAGCTTTCTTT. Drawing the rest from reference TRBV9 and TRBJ1-1, the complete variable domain is DSGVTQTPKHLITATGQRVTLRCSPRSGDLSVYWYQQSLDQGLQFLIQYYNGEERAKGNILERFSAQQFPDLHSELNLSSLELGDSALYFCASSVVGRGVGTEAFFGQGTRLTVV.

This clonotype was seen only a few times. The V call is TRBV9, the J call TRBJ2-3; TRBD2 agrees at 11 bases. CDR1 SGDLS and CDR2 YYNGEE come from the germline V gene. The trim removed 2 bases at V and 0 bases at J, leaving 2 bases unmatched. CDR3 length equals 16 residues. The CDR3 DNA sequence: TGTGCCAGCAGCGTTAGCGGGAGGGCCAGCACAGATACGCAGTATTTT. Translation gives CASSVSGRASTDTQYF.

The CDR3 sequence: CASSYTTGAGAQETQYF. The DNA for the CDR3 is TGTGCCAGCAGTTACACGACGGGGGCGGGAGCCCAAGAGACCCAGTACTTC. The chain combines TRBV6-2 or TRBV6-3 with TRBJ2-5, with D perhaps matching TRBD2 (7 bases). Germline V CDR1 and CDR2: MNHEY, SVGEGT. V was clipped by 2 bases and J by 1 base, with 17 bases between them. The CDR3 runs to 17 residues.

This clonotype was counted between two and nine times. CDR3 loop: CSAANYSNQPQHF. In DNA form, the CDR3 reads TGCAGTGCTGCCAATTATAGCAATCAGCCCCAGCATTTT. The chain uses TRBV20-1 and TRBJ1-5; D ambiguous. The V gene's germline CDR1 is DFQATT and CDR2 SNEGSKA (reference sequence). This CDR3 spans 13 amino acids. The germline V and J ends were trimmed by 5 bases and 0 bases, with 8 bases remaining between them.

This clonotype was seen only a few times. The chain has TRBV10-3 and TRBJ2-5, with 10 bases fitting TRBD2. There are 14 residues in the CDR3. After removal of 10 bases from V and 4 bases from J, the junction contained 9 bases not matched to a gene. Germline V CDR1 and CDR2: ENHRY, SYGVKD. CDR3 sequence reads: CATRTSGSRETQYF. CDR3 coding DNA: TGTGCCACGCGGACTAGCGGTTCCCGAGAGACCCAGTACTTC.

On this clonotype: The conserved closing phenylalanine or tryptophan is absent in this CDR3, likely reflecting a read error. The rearrangement links TRBV10-3 to TRBJ2-7; no reliable D call. This CDR3 has 15 amino acids. The V end was cut by 2 bases, the J end by 2 bases, with 13 bases between. Germline CDR1 reads ENHRY; CDR2 reads SYGVKD. This chain's CDR3 is CAISEQELLTYEQYC. The CDR3, as DNA: TGTGCCATCAGTGAGCAGGAGCTCCTAACCTACGAGCAGTACTGC.

This clonotype has only a few counts. The rearrangement links TRBV12-5 to TRBJ2-6, with D maybe TRBD2 (6 bases). The length of the CDR3 is 18 residues. V was clipped by 4 bases and J by 2 bases, with 18 bases between them. CDR1 is LGHNT, CDR2 FRNRAP, per germline. The CDR3 here is CASGSTAGHGAGANVLTF. CDR3 DNA: TGTGCTAGTGGTTCGACGGCGGGGCATGGGGCTGGGGCCAACGTCCTGACTTTC. The variable domain in full, completed from reference TRBV12-5 and TRBJ2-6, reads DARVTQTPRHKVTEMGQEVTMRCQPILGHNTVFWYRQTMMQGLELLAYFRNRAPLDDSGMPKDRFSAEMPDATLATLKIQPSEPRDSAVYFCASGSTAGHGAGANVLTFGAGSRLTVL.

This clonotype was seen once. The chain uses TRBV6-6 and TRBJ1-1, with TRBD1 as a possible D gene (5 bases). CDR1 and CDR2 (germline): MNHNY, SVGAGI (reference sequence). This CDR3 region has 14 residues. Trimming left V 8 bases short and J 6 bases short, with 19 bases between. CDR3 DNA: TGTGCCAGCTTTCACGCGGGGGGAGGGTCTGAAGCTTTCTTT. Its translation: CASFHAGGGSEAFF.

The V gene is TRBV7-6, the J gene TRBJ2-5, with D perhaps TRBD1 (5 bases). Trimming pared 5 bases from V and 1 base from J, leaving 14 bases between. CDR3 size: 15 residues. Germline CDR1 is SGHVS and CDR2 is FNYEAQ. Written as DNA, the CDR3 is TGTGCCAGCAGCCATGGGGCAGCCACCCAAGAGACCCAGTACTTC. Translation: CASSHGAATQETQYF.

This clonotype was seen only a few times. The chain couples TRBV5-1 to TRBJ2-7; possibly TRBD1 or TRBD2 for D (5 bases each). The CDR3 spans 15 residues. Germline V gene data show CDR1 as SGHRS and CDR2 as YFSETQ. The germline V and J ends were trimmed by 6 bases and 2 bases, with 18 bases remaining between them. DNA for the CDR3: TGCGCCAGCACCACCGACACCGGGGCAGCCTACGAGCAGTACTTC. Translated: CASTTDTGAAYEQYF.

J is TRBJ1-2 and V is TRBV7-9, with 7 bases that match TRBD1. This CDR3 comprises 15 residues. In germline, CDR1 is SEHNR, CDR2 FQNEAQ (reference sequence). The ends lost 5 bases at V and 4 bases at J; junction bases unmatched: 10. The chain's CDR3 is CASSDPRDSRYGYTF. The CDR3 region has the DNA TGTGCCAGCAGCGACCCCCGGGACAGCCGCTATGGCTACACCTTC.

The V and J genes are TRBV20-1 and TRBJ2-1; TRBD2 matches 10 bases. Looked up from germline, CDR1 is DFQATT and CDR2 is SNEGSKA (reference sequence). The length of the CDR3 is 14 residues. V dropped 3 bases and J dropped 4; count of bases not matched to a gene: 3. The CDR3: CSARPSGGYNEQFF. The CDR3 DNA reads as TGCAGTGCTAGGCCTAGCGGGGGATACAATGAGCAGTTCTTC.